A selection of T cell receptor beta chains follows, all from one sample in a study of T-cell reconstitution after alpha-beta-depleted transplantation in children. TCRdb reprocessed the PCR reads via MiXCR and lists one record per CDR3 protein. This sample has about 400,000 distinct CDR3 sequences, with roughly 22% found just once. The starting material was PBMCs from the stem cell graft donor, obtained from the stem cell graft. All receptors come from a human donor who donated a stem cell graft to a child with acute myeloid leukemia. CDR3s include the opening cysteine and the closing phenylalanine or tryptophan.

TRBV12-3/TRBV12-4	TRBJ1-2	CASTLGRDRNGYTF
TRBV12-3/TRBV12-4	TRBJ2-2	CASSPRGVQGTGELFF
TRBV15	TRBJ2-1	CATSRGVELAGYNEQFF
TRBV20-1	TRBJ2-3	CSARGDYLYTDTQYF
TRBV20-1	TRBJ2-6	CSATSITGHFSGANVLTF
TRBV27	TRBJ1-1	CASSAGGGPTEAFF
TRBV10-3	TRBJ2-1	CAIRVPGHGFNEQFF
TRBV20-1	TRBJ2-7	CSAKFNLAGVAEQYF
TRBV24-1	TRBJ2-1	CATSTSASGHSYNEQFF
TRBV20-1	TRBJ2-4	CSAQARKLIQYF
TRBV27	TRBJ2-7	CASSSPHGQYF
TRBV29-1	TRBJ1-1	CSVDGKSNTEAFF
TRBV12-3/TRBV12-4	TRBJ1-4	CASKRGTSSVEKLFF
TRBV7-2	TRBJ2-7	CASSFDRGHEQYF
TRBV4-3	TRBJ2-1	CASSPSRGRDEQFF
TRBV29-1	TRBJ1-2	CSVPRDQGGYTF
TRBV7-9	TRBJ1-2	CASRRGYDGYTF
TRBV7-8	TRBJ2-1	CASSLEAGGNYNEQFF
TRBV25-1	TRBJ2-1	CASLSGRYNEQFF
TRBV6-1	TRBJ2-3	CASSDLTSGITDTQYF
TRBV20-1	TRBJ1-5	CSASTEGDNQPQHF
TRBV4-3	TRBJ2-2	CASSQLAGGLRELFF
TRBV4-3	TRBJ2-1	CASSQVAGGPYNEQFF
TRBV12-3/TRBV12-4	TRBJ2-2	CASFASGSPNTGELFF
TRBV2	TRBJ1-6	CASSGSYNSPLHF
TRBV28	TRBJ1-1	CASTPLTPRNTEAFF
TRBV2	TRBJ2-1	CASSWETVSDF
TRBV12-3/TRBV12-4	TRBJ2-7	CASSLLVLAGGGAGEQYF
TRBV4-3	TRBJ2-7	CASSPVEQYF
TRBV10-3	TRBJ1-1	CATTGLVTEAFF
TRBV12-3/TRBV12-4	TRBJ1-4	CASKTGSNEKLFF
TRBV12-3/TRBV12-4	TRBJ1-6	CASSLQGGSSPLHF
TRBV20-1	TRBJ2-3	CSARDGLATSTDTQYF